This T cell receptor (beta chain) was obtained from a study of T cells after yellow fever vaccination. This clonotype came up a few times. This CDR3 contains 15 residues. CDR1 SQVTM and CDR2 ANQGSEA come from the germline V gene. The ends were cut back, 6 bases at V and 0 bases at J, with 15 bases in the middle. TCRdb used MiXCR to reprocess the 5' RACE reads, holding one entry per CDR3 protein. The table includes around 350,000 distinct CDR3 sequences, approximately 10% detected once. The receptor was isolated from a man younger than 35 who received the YFV17D yellow fever vaccine. Specimen: PBMCs, collected on the day of the first yellow fever vaccination. The chain joins TRBV29-1 to TRBJ2-1; D is possibly TRBD1 (5 bases). The CDR3 here is CSVGKGQSSYNEQFF. The CDR3 DNA reads TGCAGCGTGGGGAAGGGGCAGAGCTCCTACAATGAGCAGTTCTTC.